These 8 T cell receptor beta chains came from one sample sequenced in a study of blood T cell repertoires in COVID-19. Assay used: immunoSEQ multiplex PCR; TCRdb lists only in-frame clones, some missing. Of 88,000 or so clones in the sample, 80% to 90% were seen once. The sample was peripheral blood. Receptor source: a man aged 55 to 70 with acute or convalescent COVID-19.

This chain uses TRBV30 with TRBJ1-5; perhaps TRBD1 as D (5 bases). V lost 5 bases and J lost 2, with 19 bases in between. The CDR3 sequence is 16 residues long. The germline CDR1 and CDR2 sequences are GTSNPN and SVGIG (reference sequence). CDR3 residues: CAWDGGARGGNQPQHF. CDR3 sequence (DNA): TGTGCCTGGGACGGCGGGGCGCGAGGTGGCAATCAGCCCCAGCATTTT.

The chain employs TRBV7-2 and TRBJ2-5; possible D gene TRBD2, 5 bases. Germline CDR1 reads SGHTA; CDR2 reads FQGNSA. V shed 3 bases and J shed 5 bases, with 19 bases lying between them. There are 16 residues in the CDR3. In nucleotides, the CDR3 is TGTGCCAGCAGCTTCTCTGGCCCTGTCGGAGGTGAGACCCAGTACTTC. This sequence encodes CASSFSGPVGGETQYF.

The chain is built from TRBV29-1 and TRBJ2-2, with D perhaps TRBD2 (5 bases). This CDR3 has 14 amino acids. V was shortened by 1 base and J by 7 bases, with 13 bases between the two germline ends. CDR1 is SQVTM and CDR2 is ANQGSEA in the germline V gene. The CDR3 sequence is CSVEGFSVGGELFF. The CDR3 nucleotides are TGCAGCGTTGAAGGTTTTAGCGTGGGCGGGGAGCTGTTTTTT.

This clone was detected once. This chain links TRBV29-1 with TRBJ2-7; tentatively, D is TRBD2 (5 bases). CDR1 and CDR2 (germline): SQVTM, ANQGSEA. V dropped 4 bases and J dropped 7 bases, with 17 bases sitting between them. This CDR3 region has 13 residues. The CDR3 region is CSVVTRSSGEQYF. As DNA, the CDR3 is TGCAGCGTTGTAACTAGATCAAGTGGGGAGCAGTACTTC.

The rearrangement uses TRBV29-1 and TRBJ2-3; 7 bases align to TRBD1. The V and J ends lost 3 bases and 2 bases, in that order; junction bases with no gene match: 8. The germline V gene encodes CDR1 SQVTM and CDR2 ANQGSEA. The CDR3 is made up of 15 amino acids. The CDR3 here is CSVEEQGTYTDTQYF. DNA of the CDR3: TGCAGCGTTGAGGAACAGGGGACGTACACAGATACGCAGTATTTT.

The genes are TRBV2 and TRBJ2-7, with TRBD1 identical over 11 bases. V was clipped by 6 bases and J by 4 bases; unmatched bases: 11. The CDR3 spans 16 residues. Germline CDR1 SNHLY, CDR2 FYNNEI. The CDR3 coding sequence is TGTGCCAGCAGCCCCGGGGGGACAGGGGGTGATTACGAGCAGTACTTC. Its translation is CASSPGGTGGDYEQYF. Filled out from reference TRBV2 and TRBJ2-7, the complete variable domain reads EPEVTQTPSHQVTQMGQEVILRCVPISNHLYFYWYRQILGQKVEFLVSFYNNEISEKSEIFDDQFSVERPDGSNFTLKIRSTKLEDSAMYFCASSPGGTGGDYEQYFGPGTRLTVT.

The V call is TRBV28, the J call TRBJ1-2; D is uncertain. Trimming removed 2 bases at V and 7 bases at J, with 17 bases between. Germline values: CDR1 MDHEN, CDR2 SYDVKM. This CDR3 spans 15 amino acids. The chain's CDR3 is CASSLTTNGLFGYTF. The CDR3 nucleotides read TGTGCCAGCAGTTTAACGACCAACGGACTTTTTGGCTACACCTTC.

This clone was seen once. The rearrangement uses TRBV5-5 and TRBJ1-2; 10 nucleotides match TRBD1. The CDR3 sequence is 15 residues long. The germline V gene encodes CDR1 SGHKS and CDR2 YYEKEE (reference sequence). Unmatched junction bases numbered 10, after V lost 3 bases and J lost 8 bases. DNA of the CDR3: TGTGCCAGCAGCTCCACCGGGACAGGGGATCGCGGCTACACCTTC. Its translation: CASSSTGTGDRGYTF.